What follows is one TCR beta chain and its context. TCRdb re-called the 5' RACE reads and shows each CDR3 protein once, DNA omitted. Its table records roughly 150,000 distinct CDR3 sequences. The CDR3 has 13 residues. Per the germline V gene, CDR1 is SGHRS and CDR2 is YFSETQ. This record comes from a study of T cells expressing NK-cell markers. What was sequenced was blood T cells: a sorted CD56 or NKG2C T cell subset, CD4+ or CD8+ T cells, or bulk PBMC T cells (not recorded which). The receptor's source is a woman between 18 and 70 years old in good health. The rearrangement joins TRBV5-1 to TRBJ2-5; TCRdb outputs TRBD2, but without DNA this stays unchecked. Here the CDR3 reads CASSMSGEETQYF.